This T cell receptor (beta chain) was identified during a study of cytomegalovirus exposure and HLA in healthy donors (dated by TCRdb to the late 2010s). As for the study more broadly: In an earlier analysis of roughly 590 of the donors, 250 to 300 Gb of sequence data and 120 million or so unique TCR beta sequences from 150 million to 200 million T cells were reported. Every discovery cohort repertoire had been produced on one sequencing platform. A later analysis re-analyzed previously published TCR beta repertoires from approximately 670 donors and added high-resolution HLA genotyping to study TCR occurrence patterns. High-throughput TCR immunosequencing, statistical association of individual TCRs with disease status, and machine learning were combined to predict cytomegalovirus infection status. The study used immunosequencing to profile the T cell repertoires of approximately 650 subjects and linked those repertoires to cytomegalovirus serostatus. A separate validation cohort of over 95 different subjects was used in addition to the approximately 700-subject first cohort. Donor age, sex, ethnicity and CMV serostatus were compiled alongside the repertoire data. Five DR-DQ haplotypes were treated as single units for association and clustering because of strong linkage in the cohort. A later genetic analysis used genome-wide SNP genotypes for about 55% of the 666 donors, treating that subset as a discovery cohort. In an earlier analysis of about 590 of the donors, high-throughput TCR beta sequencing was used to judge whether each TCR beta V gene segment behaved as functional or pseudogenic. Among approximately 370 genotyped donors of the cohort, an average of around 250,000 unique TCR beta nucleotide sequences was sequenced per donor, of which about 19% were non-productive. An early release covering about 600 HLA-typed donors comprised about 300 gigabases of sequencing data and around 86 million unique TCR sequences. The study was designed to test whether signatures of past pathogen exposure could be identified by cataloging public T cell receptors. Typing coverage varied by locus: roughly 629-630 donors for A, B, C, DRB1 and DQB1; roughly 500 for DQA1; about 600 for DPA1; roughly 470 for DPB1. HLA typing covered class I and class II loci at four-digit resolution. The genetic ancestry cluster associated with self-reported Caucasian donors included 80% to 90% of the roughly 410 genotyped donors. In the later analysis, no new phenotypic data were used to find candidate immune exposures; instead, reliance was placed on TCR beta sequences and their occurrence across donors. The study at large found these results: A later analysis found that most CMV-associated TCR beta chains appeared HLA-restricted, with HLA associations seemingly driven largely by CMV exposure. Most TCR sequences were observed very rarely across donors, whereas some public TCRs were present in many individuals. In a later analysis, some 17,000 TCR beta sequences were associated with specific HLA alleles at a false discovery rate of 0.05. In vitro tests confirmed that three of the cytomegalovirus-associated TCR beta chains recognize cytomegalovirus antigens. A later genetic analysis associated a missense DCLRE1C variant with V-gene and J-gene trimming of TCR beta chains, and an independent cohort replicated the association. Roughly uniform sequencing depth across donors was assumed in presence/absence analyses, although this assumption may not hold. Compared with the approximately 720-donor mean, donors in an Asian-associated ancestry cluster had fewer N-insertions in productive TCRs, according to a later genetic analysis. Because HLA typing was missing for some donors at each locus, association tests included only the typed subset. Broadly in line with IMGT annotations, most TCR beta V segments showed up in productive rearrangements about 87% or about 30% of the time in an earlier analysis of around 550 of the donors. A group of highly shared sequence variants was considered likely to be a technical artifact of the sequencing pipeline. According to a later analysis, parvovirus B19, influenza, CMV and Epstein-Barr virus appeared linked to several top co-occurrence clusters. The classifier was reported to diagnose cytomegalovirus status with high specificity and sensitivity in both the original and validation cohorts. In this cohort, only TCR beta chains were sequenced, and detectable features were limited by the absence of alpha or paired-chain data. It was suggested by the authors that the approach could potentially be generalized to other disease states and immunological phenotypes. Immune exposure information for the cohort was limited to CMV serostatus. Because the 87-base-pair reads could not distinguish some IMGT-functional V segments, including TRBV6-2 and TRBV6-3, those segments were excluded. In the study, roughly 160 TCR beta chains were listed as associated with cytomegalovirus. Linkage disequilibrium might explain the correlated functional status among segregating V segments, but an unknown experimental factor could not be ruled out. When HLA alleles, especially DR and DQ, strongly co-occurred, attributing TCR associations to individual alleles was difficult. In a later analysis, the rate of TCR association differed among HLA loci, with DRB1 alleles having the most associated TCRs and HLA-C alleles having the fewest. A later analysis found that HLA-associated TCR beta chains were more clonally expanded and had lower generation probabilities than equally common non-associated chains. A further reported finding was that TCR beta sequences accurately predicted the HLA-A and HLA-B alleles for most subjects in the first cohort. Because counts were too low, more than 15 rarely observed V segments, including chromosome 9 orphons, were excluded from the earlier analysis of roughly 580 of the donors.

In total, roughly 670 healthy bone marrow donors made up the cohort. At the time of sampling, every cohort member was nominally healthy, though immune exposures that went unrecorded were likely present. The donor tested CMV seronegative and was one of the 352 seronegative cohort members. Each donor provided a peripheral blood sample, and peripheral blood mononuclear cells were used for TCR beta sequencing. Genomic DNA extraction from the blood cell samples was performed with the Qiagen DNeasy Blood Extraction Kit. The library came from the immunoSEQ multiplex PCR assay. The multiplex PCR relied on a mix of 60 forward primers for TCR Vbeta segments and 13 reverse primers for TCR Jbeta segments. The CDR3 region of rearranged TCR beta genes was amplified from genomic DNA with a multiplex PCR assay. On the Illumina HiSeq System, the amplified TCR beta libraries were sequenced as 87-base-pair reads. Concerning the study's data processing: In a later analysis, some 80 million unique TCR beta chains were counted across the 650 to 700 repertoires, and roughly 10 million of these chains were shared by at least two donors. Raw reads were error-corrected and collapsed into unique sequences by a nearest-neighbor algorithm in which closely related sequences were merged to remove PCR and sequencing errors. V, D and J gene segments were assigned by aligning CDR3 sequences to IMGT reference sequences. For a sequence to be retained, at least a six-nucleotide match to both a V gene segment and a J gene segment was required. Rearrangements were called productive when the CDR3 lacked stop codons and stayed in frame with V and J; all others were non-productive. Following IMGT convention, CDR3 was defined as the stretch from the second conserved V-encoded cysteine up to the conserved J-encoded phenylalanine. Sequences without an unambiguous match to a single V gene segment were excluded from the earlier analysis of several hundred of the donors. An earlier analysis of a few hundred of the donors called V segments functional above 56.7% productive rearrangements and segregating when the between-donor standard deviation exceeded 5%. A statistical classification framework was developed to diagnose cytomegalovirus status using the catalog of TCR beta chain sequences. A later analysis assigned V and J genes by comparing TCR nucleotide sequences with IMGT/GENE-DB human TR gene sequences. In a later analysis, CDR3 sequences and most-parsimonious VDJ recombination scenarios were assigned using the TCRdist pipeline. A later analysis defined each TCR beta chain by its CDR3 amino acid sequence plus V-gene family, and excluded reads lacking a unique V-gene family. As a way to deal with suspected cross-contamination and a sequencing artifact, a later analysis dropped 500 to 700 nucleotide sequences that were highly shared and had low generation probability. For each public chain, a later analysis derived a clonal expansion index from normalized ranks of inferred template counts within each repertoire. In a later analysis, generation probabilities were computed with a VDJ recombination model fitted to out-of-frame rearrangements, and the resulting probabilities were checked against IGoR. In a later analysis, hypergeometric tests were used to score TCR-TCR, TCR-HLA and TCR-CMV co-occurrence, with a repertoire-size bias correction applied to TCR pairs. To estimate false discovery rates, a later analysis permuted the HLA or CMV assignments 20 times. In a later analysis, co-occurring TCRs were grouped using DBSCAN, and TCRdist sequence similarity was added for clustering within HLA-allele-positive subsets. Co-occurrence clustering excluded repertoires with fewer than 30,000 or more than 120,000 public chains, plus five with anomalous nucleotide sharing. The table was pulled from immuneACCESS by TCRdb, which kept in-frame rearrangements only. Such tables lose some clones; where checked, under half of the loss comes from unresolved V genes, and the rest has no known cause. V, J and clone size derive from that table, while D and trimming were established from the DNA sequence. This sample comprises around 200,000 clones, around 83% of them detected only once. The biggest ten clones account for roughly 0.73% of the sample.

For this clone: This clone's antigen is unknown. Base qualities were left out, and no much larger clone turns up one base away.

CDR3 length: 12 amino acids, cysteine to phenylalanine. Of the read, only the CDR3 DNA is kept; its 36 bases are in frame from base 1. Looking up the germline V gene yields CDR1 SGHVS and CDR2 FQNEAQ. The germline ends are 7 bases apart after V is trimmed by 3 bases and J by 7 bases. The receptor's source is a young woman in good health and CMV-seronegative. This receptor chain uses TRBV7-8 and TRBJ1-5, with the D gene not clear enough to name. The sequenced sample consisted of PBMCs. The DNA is TGTGCCAGCAGCTTTGAGGGACAGCCCCAGCATTTT. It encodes CASSFEGQPQHF.